This T cell receptor (beta chain) was observed in a study of blood T cell repertoires in COVID-19. Germline CDR1 and CDR2: LNHDA and SQIVND (reference sequence). Trimming shortened V by 6 bases and J by 7 bases, and 14 bases separated the two germline ends. The CDR3 loop spans 13 amino acids. Per the study methods: Reference gene primers were amplified, and this amplification served to estimate nucleated cell counts. Data came from immunoSEQ multiplex PCR; TCRdb stores just in-frame clones and leaves some out. For V, J and clone size, that table is used; D and trimming come from the DNA. This table has fewer than 500,000 clones, around 87% appearing once.

The chain is built from TRBV19 and TRBJ2-3, with a possible D match to TRBD2 (7 bases). The material sequenced was PBMCs or T cells enriched from blood (not recorded which). The receptor was derived from a man aged 30 to 39 who had recovered from COVID-19. CDR3: CASRRGGANTQYF. Written as DNA, the CDR3 is TGTGCCAGTAGGAGAGGGGGGGCAAATACGCAGTATTTT.